This T cell receptor beta chain derives from a study of regulatory T cells in long-lasting Graves disease. Losses at the gene ends were 3 bases for V and 4 bases for J; bases not matched to a gene: 22. There are 20 residues in the CDR3. Germline V gives CDR1 MNHGY, CDR2 SVAAGI. Time point here: newly diagnosed GD, antithyroid drugs for less than 3 months. Construction of the TCR library relied on RNA isolated from PBMCs. Relying on iRepertoire HTBI primers and Arm-PCR of CDR3 regions, the team built TCR beta libraries. TCRdb passed the multiplex PCR reads through MiXCR, listing each CDR3 protein once. The sample lists hundreds of thousands of distinct CDR3 sequences, around 16% occurring once. Remarks on this clonotype: The antigen is undetermined.

Study findings and constraints: Favored gene segments in persistent disease were TRBV28, TRBJ1-2 and TRBJ2-5. TCR diversity was lower in persistent Graves' patients than in newly diagnosed ones.

The sample was also linked to a second study, of T cells in Graves' hyperthyroidism and ophthalmopathy.

Sequencing used peripheral blood mononuclear cells (PBMCs), obtained at new diagnosis, from a patient treated with antithyroid drugs. The rearrangement links TRBV6-9 to TRBJ2-5; 8 positions agree with TRBD2. This sequence was found in a woman in her forties or fifties with Graves disease. The CDR3 DNA is TGTGCCAGCAGTTACTCGAATCCGAGACTAGCGAAAACCCGGGGAGAGACCCAGTACTTC. Its translation: CASSYSNPRLAKTRGETQYF.